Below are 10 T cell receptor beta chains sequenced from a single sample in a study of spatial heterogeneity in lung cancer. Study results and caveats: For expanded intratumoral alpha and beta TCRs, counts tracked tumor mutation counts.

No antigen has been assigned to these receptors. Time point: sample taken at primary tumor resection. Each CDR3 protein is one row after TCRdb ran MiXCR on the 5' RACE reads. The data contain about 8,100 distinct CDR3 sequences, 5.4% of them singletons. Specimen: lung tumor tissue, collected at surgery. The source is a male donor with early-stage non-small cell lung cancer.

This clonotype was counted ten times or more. CDR3 nucleotide sequence: TGCAGTGCTAGTACTGGGAGCGGCACAGATACGCAGTATTTT. Its translation: CSASTGSGTDTQYF. The chain couples TRBV20-1 to TRBJ2-3, with a possible D match to TRBD2 (5 bases). V was clipped by 3 bases and J by 1 base, with 11 bases between them. Germline V gene data show CDR1 as DFQATT and CDR2 as SNEGSKA (reference sequence). This CDR3 comprises 14 residues.

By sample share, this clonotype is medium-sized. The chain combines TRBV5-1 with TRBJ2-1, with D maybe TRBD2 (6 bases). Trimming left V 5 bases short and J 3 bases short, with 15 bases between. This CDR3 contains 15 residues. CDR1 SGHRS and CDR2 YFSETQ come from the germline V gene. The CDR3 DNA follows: TGCGCCAGCAGAGACCCCCGCGGGATCTACAATGAGCAGTTCTTC. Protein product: CASRDPRGIYNEQFF.

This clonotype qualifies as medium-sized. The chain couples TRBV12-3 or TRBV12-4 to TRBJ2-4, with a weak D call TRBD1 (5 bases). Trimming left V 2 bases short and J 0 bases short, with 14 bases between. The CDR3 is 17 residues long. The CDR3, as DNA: TGTGCCAGCAGTTTAAGGACACAGACTTTAGCCAAAAACATTCAGTACTTC. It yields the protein CASSLRTQTLAKNIQYF.

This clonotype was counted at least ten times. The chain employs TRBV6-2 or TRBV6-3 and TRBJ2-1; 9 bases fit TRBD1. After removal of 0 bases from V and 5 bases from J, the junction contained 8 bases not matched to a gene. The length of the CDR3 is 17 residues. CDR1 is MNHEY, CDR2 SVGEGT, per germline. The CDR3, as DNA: TGTGCCAGCAGTTACTCCCCCGGGACAGGGAAACACAATGAGCAGTTCTTC. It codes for CASSYSPGTGKHNEQFF.

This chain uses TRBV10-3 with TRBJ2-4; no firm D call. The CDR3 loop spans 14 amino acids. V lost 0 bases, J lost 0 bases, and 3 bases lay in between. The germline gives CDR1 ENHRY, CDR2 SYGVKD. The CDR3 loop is CAISESLAKNIQYF. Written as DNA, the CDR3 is TGTGCCATCAGTGAGTCGTTAGCCAAAAACATTCAGTACTTC.

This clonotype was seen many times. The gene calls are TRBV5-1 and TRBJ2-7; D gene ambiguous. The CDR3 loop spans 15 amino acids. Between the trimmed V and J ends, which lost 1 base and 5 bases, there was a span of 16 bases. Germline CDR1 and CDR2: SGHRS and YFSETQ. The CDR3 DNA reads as TGCGCCAGCAGCTTGAAGATTAGGGCGGTGAACGAGCAGTACTTC. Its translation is CASSLKIRAVNEQYF.

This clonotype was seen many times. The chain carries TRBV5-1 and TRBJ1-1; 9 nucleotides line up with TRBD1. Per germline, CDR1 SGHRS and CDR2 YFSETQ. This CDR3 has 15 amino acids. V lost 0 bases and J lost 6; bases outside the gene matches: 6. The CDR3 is CASSLGQGGQAEAFF. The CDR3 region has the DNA TGCGCCAGCAGCTTGGGACAGGGGGGTCAAGCTGAAGCTTTCTTT.

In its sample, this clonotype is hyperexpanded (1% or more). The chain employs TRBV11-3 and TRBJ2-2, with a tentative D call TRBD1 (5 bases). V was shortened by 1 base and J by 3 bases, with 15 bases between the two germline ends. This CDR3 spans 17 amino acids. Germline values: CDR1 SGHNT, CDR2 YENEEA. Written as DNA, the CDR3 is TGTGCCAGCAGCTTAGTGGGGCCAGGGATTGACACCGGGGAGCTGTTTTTT. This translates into CASSLVGPGIDTGELFF.

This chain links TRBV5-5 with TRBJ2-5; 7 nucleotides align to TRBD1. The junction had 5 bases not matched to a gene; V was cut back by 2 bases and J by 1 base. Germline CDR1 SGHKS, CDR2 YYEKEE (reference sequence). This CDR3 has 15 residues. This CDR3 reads CASSFTGALQETQYF. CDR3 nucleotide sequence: TGTGCCAGCAGCTTCACAGGGGCTCTCCAAGAGACCCAGTACTTC.

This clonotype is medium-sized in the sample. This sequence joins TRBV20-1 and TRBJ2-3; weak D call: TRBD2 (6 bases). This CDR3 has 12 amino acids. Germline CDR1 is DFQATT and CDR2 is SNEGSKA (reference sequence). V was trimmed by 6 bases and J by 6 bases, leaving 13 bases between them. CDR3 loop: CSAEGGLDTQYF. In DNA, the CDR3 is TGCAGTGCCGAGGGAGGCCTGGATACGCAGTATTTT.